Listed here are 15 T cell receptor beta chains from one sample, sequenced in a study of shared clonotypes between healthy human individuals. Terminally differentiated effector memory CD45RA+ cells were left out of the naive CD8 fraction, which was CD45RO-negative and positively selected for CCR7. Using immunoSEQ multiplex PCR, the repertoire was profiled, and TCRdb retains in-frame clones only, with some absent. The top ten hold 1.2% of the sample, which has about 2 million clones, less than 95% seen once. The sequencing sample was made of naive CD8+ T cells sorted from blood. These receptors all come from a man between 18 and 35 years old in good health.

The gene calls are TRBV27 and TRBJ2-5, with TRBD2 identical over 7 bases. Germline lookup yields CDR1 MNHEY and CDR2 SMNVEV (reference sequence). V lost 6 bases to trimming and J lost 2 bases; unmatched junction nucleotides: 3. The CDR3 runs to 13 residues. For the CDR3, the DNA is TGTGCCAGCAGCCCAGCGGGGCAAGAGACCCAGTACTTC. Protein product: CASSPAGQETQYF.

In the case of this clone: Other DNA variants within this sample encode the same CDR3. This chain joins TRBV4-1 and TRBJ2-7; 9 bases align to TRBD1. Per germline, CDR1 MGHRA and CDR2 YSYEKL. There are 14 residues in the CDR3. V was pared by 6 bases and J by 3 bases, with 6 bases of the junction left unmatched. The CDR3 region is CASSHRTGDYEQYF. CDR3 nucleotide sequence: TGCGCCAGCAGTCATAGGACAGGGGACTACGAGCAGTACTTC.

The chain has TRBV30 and TRBJ2-7; D is perhaps TRBD1 or TRBD2 (7 bases each). CDR1 is GTSNPN, CDR2 SVGIG, per germline (reference sequence). This CDR3 is 13 amino acids long. V was trimmed by 2 bases and J by 5 bases, leaving 13 bases between them. In DNA form, the CDR3 reads TGTGCCTGGAGTTCAGGGGGGGTCCACGAGCAGTACTTC. Encoded protein: CAWSSGGVHEQYF.

DNA for the CDR3: TGTGCCAGTAGTATTCTAGCGGGAGAAGTCTACGAGCAGTACTTC. Amino acids: CASSILAGEVYEQYF. The rearrangement uses TRBV19 and TRBJ2-7, with 10 bases lining up with TRBD2. Losses at the gene ends were 3 bases for V and 3 bases for J; bases not matched to a gene: 5. The germline gives CDR1 LNHDA, CDR2 SQIVND (reference sequence). CDR3 length: 15 amino acids.

This chain links TRBV4-3 with TRBJ2-1; 11 positions match TRBD2. The CDR3 extends over 16 amino acids. Germline assignment: CDR1 LGHNA and CDR2 YSLEER. J lost 4 bases, V lost 0 bases, and 2 bases had no gene match. The CDR3, as DNA: TGCGCCAGCAGCCAAGACTTAGCGGGAGGGTACAATGAGCAGTTCTTC. Residues: CASSQDLAGGYNEQFF.

This rearrangement joins TRBV2 to TRBJ1-5, with 9 bases matching TRBD1. Losses at the gene ends were 3 bases for V and 3 bases for J; bases not matched to a gene: 6. Germline V gene sequence: CDR1 SNHLY, CDR2 FYNNEI. The CDR3 sequence is 16 residues long. The CDR3 nucleotides read TGTGCCAGCAGTGACGGGACAGGGAGCCTCAATCAGCCCCAGCATTTT. This translates into CASSDGTGSLNQPQHF.

The chain has TRBV11-2 and TRBJ2-1; 7 bases agree with TRBD1. The CDR3 totals 15 residues. Losses at the gene ends were 4 bases for V and 4 bases for J; bases not matched to a gene: 7. Germline CDR1 reads SGHAT; CDR2 reads FQNNGV. CDR3 sequence reads: CASSSTWDRYNEQFF. CDR3 coding DNA: TGTGCCAGCAGCTCAACATGGGACAGATACAATGAGCAGTTCTTC. The variable domain in full, with the rest retrieved from reference TRBV11-2 and TRBJ2-1, is EAGVAQSPRYKIIEKRQSVAFWCNPISGHATLYWYQQILGQGPKLLIQFQNNGVVDDSQLPKDRFSAERLKGVDSTLKIQPAKLEDSAVYLCASSSTWDRYNEQFFGPGTRLTVL.

This chain connects TRBV30 to TRBJ2-7; 9 nucleotides agree with TRBD1. The J segment lost 3 bases and the V segment lost 3 bases, leaving 6 bases of the junction unmatched. There are 14 residues in the CDR3. Germline assignment: CDR1 GTSNPN and CDR2 SVGIG (reference sequence). CDR3 nucleotides: TGTGCCTGGAGCTCCGGGACAGGGAACTACGAGCAGTACTTC. Translating gives CAWSSGTGNYEQYF.

V is TRBV28 and J is TRBJ1-1; 7 bases agree with TRBD1. Unmatched junction bases numbered 4, after V lost 5 bases and J lost 7 bases. This CDR3 region has 12 residues. The germline CDR1 and CDR2 sequences are MDHEN and SYDVKM. The CDR3 sequence: CASSLDRVEAFF. The CDR3 DNA is TGTGCCAGCAGTCTAGACAGGGTTGAAGCTTTCTTT.

This rearrangement joins TRBV4-3 to TRBJ2-2, with D perhaps TRBD1 or TRBD2 (5 bases each). The V end lost 0 bases, the J end lost 6 bases, and 17 bases lay between the germline ends. Germline-derived CDR1 and CDR2 are LGHNA and YSLEER. The CDR3 sequence is 17 residues long. The CDR3 protein is CASSQDPAGSYAGELFF. In nucleotides, the CDR3 is TGCGCCAGCAGCCAAGATCCGGCAGGGAGTTACGCCGGGGAGCTGTTTTTT.

This chain uses TRBV9 with TRBJ2-5; 7 bases map to TRBD2. The ends lost 4 bases at V and 1 base at J; junction bases unmatched: 16. The CDR3 is 18 amino acids. Germline V lookup: CDR1 SGDLS, CDR2 YYNGEE. The CDR3 nucleotides are TGTGCCAGCAGCCTAGGGGCCTTTACCGCGGGAGTCCAAGAGACCCAGTACTTC. Its translation: CASSLGAFTAGVQETQYF. Using reference TRBV9 and TRBJ2-5 for the parts outside the CDR3, the full variable domain is DSGVTQTPKHLITATGQRVTLRCSPRSGDLSVYWYQQSLDQGLQFLIQYYNGEERAKGNILERFSAQQFPDLHSELNLSSLELGDSALYFCASSLGAFTAGVQETQYFGPGTRLLVL.

V gene TRBV6-1 combines with J gene TRBJ1-6, with a weak D call TRBD1 (5 bases). The CDR3 consists of 14 residues. Germline V lookup: CDR1 MNHNS, CDR2 SASEGT. Trimming left V 6 bases short and J 8 bases short, with 14 bases between. This chain's CDR3 is CASRDTREYSPLHF. CDR3 coding DNA: TGTGCCAGCAGGGACACCAGGGAGTATTCACCCCTCCACTTT.

The chain has TRBV5-6 and TRBJ1-1; TRBD1 matches at 8 bases. Germline-derived CDR1 and CDR2 are SGHDT and YYEEEE. Losses at the gene ends were 1 base for V and 4 bases for J; bases not matched to a gene: 3. This CDR3 is 14 amino acids long. CDR3 bases: TGTGCCAGCAGCTTGCCAGGGGGCGGCACTGAAGCTTTCTTT. This sequence encodes CASSLPGGGTEAFF.

The chain carries TRBV7-8 and TRBJ2-2; D gene uncertain. CDR3 length: 12 residues. Trimming removed 5 bases from V and 5 bases from J, with 6 bases in between. Germline CDR1 SGHVS, CDR2 FQNEAQ. The CDR3: CASSVDTGELFF. The CDR3 DNA follows: TGTGCCAGCAGCGTAGATACCGGGGAGCTGTTTTTT.

CDR3 sequence: CASSLLGTGEYDNQPQHF. In DNA, the CDR3 is TGTGCCAGCAGCCTCCTTGGGACAGGGGAGTATGACAATCAGCCCCAGCATTTT. The chain employs TRBV27 and TRBJ1-5, with TRBD1 matching 10 bases. V gave up 6 bases and J gave up 3 bases; unmatched junction bases: 14. Germline-derived CDR1 and CDR2 are MNHEY and SMNVEV (reference sequence). This CDR3 has 18 residues.